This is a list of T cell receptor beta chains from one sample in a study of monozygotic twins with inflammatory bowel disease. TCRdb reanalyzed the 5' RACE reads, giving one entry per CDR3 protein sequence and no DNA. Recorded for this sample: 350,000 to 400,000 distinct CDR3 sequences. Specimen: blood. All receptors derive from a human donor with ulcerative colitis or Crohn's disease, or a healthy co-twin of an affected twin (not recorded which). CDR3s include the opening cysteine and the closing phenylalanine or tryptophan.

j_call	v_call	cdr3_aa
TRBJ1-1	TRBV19	CASSMDRSAEAFF
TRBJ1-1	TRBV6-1	CASSPGTGGILNAEAFF
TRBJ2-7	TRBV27	CASSFEGTGAEQYF
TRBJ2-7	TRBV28	CASSLPTGFHEQYF
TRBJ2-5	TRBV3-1	CASSQVFGFNGEETQYF
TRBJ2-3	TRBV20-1	CSAKALAGRGFTDTQYF
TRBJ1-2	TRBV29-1	CSVELGQARYGYTF
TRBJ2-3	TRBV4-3	CASSQVSGGTDTQYF
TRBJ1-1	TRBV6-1	CASSTRGMNTEAFF
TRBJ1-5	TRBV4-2	CASSQDKGQEDNQPQHF
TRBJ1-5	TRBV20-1	CSATLRDRGDWGNQPQHF
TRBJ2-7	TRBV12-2	CASRPSVERGVYEQYF
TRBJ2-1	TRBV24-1	CATATGDTYNEQFF
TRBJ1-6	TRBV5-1	CASSEDRGHSPLHF
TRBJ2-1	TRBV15	CATSRDHEDRSISSSYNEQFF
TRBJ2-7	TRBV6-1	CASSEAPVPMSYEQYF
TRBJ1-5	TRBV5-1	CASSLSGVNQPQHF
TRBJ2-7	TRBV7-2	CASSLGRDLPYEQYF
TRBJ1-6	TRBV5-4	CASSLLAQGNSPLHF
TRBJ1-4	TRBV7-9	CASSLAGHRGTNEKLFF
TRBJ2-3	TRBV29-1	CSVVIRAGTDTQYF
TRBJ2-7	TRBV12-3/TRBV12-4	CASSDPDSVSYEQYF
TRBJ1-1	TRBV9	CASSVGMTVNTEAFF
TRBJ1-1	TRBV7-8	CASSLQVEVTEAFF
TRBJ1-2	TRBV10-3	CAISVRQVSSNYGYTF
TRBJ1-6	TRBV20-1	CSASKGPDSPLHF
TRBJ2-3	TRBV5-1	CASSLRMGDRVTDTQYF
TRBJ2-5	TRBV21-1	CASSKGPGLAGAGETQYF
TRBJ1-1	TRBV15	CATSRAGKAPEAFF
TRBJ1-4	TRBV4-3	CASSQAAGVGNEKLFF
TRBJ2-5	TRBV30	CAWSRQGETQYF
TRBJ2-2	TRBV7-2	CASSDRGQGGELFF
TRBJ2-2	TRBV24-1	CATSGPQQGAKNTGELFF
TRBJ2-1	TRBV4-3	CASSQDSQLDNEQFF
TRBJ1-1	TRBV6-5	CASSYGVGTEAFF
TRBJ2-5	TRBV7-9	CASHGAGRLETQYF
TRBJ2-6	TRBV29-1	CSVGALAGTGGNPSSGANVLTF
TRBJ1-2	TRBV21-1	CASSKAHGGGPNYGYTF